The 17 T cell receptor beta chains presented below share a single source sample, sequenced in a study of cytomegalovirus exposure and HLA in healthy donors. PCR involved 60 Vbeta and 13 Jbeta primers. The data were produced by immunoSEQ multiplex PCR, yet TCRdb's version contains in-frame clones alone and is incomplete. Of under 100,000 clones in the sample, over 70% were seen once. The source material was PBMCs. The receptors were gathered from a man between 18 and 35 years old in good health and CMV-seropositive.

This clone has more than one count but fewer than ten. The rearrangement joins TRBV6-1 to TRBJ1-4, with D possibly being TRBD1 (6 bases). CDR1 is MNHNS, CDR2 SASEGT, per germline. Trimming took 10 bases from V and 4 from J, leaving 13 bases between them. The CDR3 sequence is 13 residues long. The CDR3 region has the DNA TGTGCCATACGGGACACCGTTAATGAAAAACTGTTTTTT. Translating gives CAIRDTVNEKLFF.

The chain recombines TRBV15 with TRBJ1-1; D is uncertain. Germline V gene lookup returns CDR1 LNHNV and CDR2 YYDKDF (reference sequence). The CDR3 is made up of 12 amino acids. V was shortened by 5 bases and J by 8 bases, with 12 bases between the two germline ends. The CDR3 coding sequence is TGTGCCACCAGCCCAGGCTATTCGGAAGCTTTCTTT. It translates to CATSPGYSEAFF.

V is TRBV13 and J is TRBJ2-5; 9 bases line up with TRBD1. The V and J ends lost 5 bases and 10 bases, in that order; junction bases with no gene match: 8. Germline assignment: CDR1 PRHDT and CDR2 FYEKMQ (reference sequence). The CDR3 contains 13 residues. Here the CDR3 DNA reads TGTGCCAGCAGCACCGGGACAGGGTTAGGCCAGTACTTC. It specifies CASSTGTGLGQYF. Based on the CDR3 plus reference TRBV13 and TRBJ2-5, the full variable domain is AAGVIQSPRHLIKEKRETATLKCYPIPRHDTVYWYQQGPGQDPQFLISFYEKMQSDKGSIPDRFSAQQFSDYHSELNMSSLELGDSALYFCASSTGTGLGQYFGPGTRLLVL.

CDR3 amino acids: CASLAGVWGELFF. The CDR3 coding sequence is TGTGCCAGCCTAGCGGGGGTATGGGGGGAGCTGTTTTTT. V gene TRBV2 combines with J gene TRBJ2-2; 10 nucleotides line up with TRBD2. The CDR3 extends over 13 amino acids. V was clipped by 8 bases and J by 8 bases; unmatched bases: 5. CDR1 and CDR2 from the germline V gene are SNHLY and FYNNEI.

This clone was picked up a small number of times. This rearrangement joins TRBV7-9 to TRBJ2-1, with 8 bases identical to TRBD2. There are 15 residues in the CDR3. J lost 9 bases, V lost 5 bases, and 12 bases had no gene match. Looked up from germline, CDR1 is SEHNR and CDR2 is FQNEAQ (reference sequence). CDR3 nucleotides: TGTGCCAGCAGCCAATTACTAGCGGTGTGGGGTGAGCAGTTCTTC. This gives the protein CASSQLLAVWGEQFF.

The chain couples TRBV4-1 to TRBJ2-1; a possible D gene is TRBD2 (8 bases). The length of the CDR3 is 15 residues. The V end lost 3 bases, the J end lost 9 bases, and 18 bases lay between the germline ends. CDR1 MGHRA and CDR2 YSYEKL come from the germline V gene. The CDR3 loop is CASSHSGTDNGEQFF. CDR3 nucleotides: TGCGCCAGCAGCCATAGCGGGACAGATAATGGTGAGCAGTTCTTC.

The J gene is TRBJ1-2, the V gene TRBV19, with D possibly being TRBD1 (6 bases). The V and J ends lost 3 bases and 8 bases respectively, with 7 bases between them. The CDR3 is 11 amino acids. The germline V gene encodes CDR1 LNHDA and CDR2 SQIVND (reference sequence). CDR3 protein: CASSIGTGYTF. CDR3 sequence (DNA): TGTGCCAGTAGTATTGGGACAGGCTACACCTTC.

This clone was picked up a small number of times. CDR3 DNA sequence: TGTGCCAGCAGTCTACGGGAGGGGGGCGAGCAGTACTTC. Its translation: CASSLREGGEQYF. The chain couples TRBV27 to TRBJ2-7; TRBD2 agrees at 8 bases. In germline, CDR1 is MNHEY, CDR2 SMNVEV (reference sequence). V lost 5 bases and J lost 6; bases outside the gene matches: 6. CDR3 length equals 13 residues.

The table lists this clone with a few counts. This chain uses TRBV4-2 with TRBJ1-1, with D hard to call. The CDR3 extends over 13 amino acids. Germline lookup yields CDR1 LGHNA and CDR2 YNFKEQ. Trimming stripped 1 base from V and 11 bases from J, with 14 bases between. The CDR3 bases are TGTGCCAGCAGCCAAGGGTACGGTCGGGAGGCTTTCTTT. It encodes CASSQGYGREAFF.

This chain uses TRBV7-2 with TRBJ2-3, with 9 positions matching TRBD2. Germline V gene lookup returns CDR1 SGHTA and CDR2 FQGNSA. V shed 3 bases, J shed 6 bases, and the junction held 7 bases outside the gene matches. The CDR3 has 15 residues. The CDR3 bases are TGTGCCAGCAGCTTGGGGCGGGAGGGCCTGGATACGCAGTATTTT. This encodes CASSLGREGLDTQYF.

J is TRBJ2-3 and V is TRBV4-2; no definite D call. The germline V gene encodes CDR1 LGHNA and CDR2 YNFKEQ. V dropped 0 bases and J dropped 5 bases, with 6 bases sitting between them. The CDR3 is made up of 13 amino acids. The CDR3 DNA reads TGTGCCAGCAGCCAAGACGAGAGAGATACGCAGTATTTT. Amino acid sequence: CASSQDERDTQYF.

The chain links TRBV14 to TRBJ1-2; the match to TRBD1 covers 12 bases. The germline gives CDR1 SGHDN, CDR2 FVKESK. Losses at the gene ends were 0 bases for V and 6 bases for J; bases not matched to a gene: 11. The CDR3 has 18 residues. The CDR3, as DNA: TGTGCCAGCAGCCAAGATCTCCCCGGGACAGGGGGCGGCAATGGCTACACCTTC. It yields the protein CASSQDLPGTGGGNGYTF.

The chain uses TRBV7-3 and TRBJ2-3; D remains ambiguous. The CDR3 sequence is 13 residues long. Germline CDR1 reads SGHTA; CDR2 reads FQGTGA. The V end lost 4 bases, the J end lost 5 bases, and 10 bases lay between the germline ends. The CDR3 region is CASSSDPGDTQYF. The CDR3 DNA is TGTGCCAGCAGCTCTGATCCAGGAGATACGCAGTATTTT.

The V and J genes are TRBV11-2 and TRBJ2-1; 10 bases match TRBD2. CDR1 and CDR2 (germline): SGHAT, FQNNGV. The V and J ends lost 5 bases and 0 bases, in that order; junction bases with no gene match: 4. This CDR3 contains 16 residues. The DNA of the CDR3 is TGTGCCAGCAGCCATACTAGCGGGGTCTCCTACAATGAGCAGTTCTTC. This sequence encodes CASSHTSGVSYNEQFF.

This chain uses TRBV5-4 with TRBJ1-2; D is ambiguous. There are 12 residues in the CDR3. V lost 3 bases and J lost 4, with 7 bases in between. Germline values: CDR1 SGHNT, CDR2 YYREEE (reference sequence). CDR3 region: CASSSGGYGYTF. DNA for the CDR3: TGTGCCAGCAGCTCGGGAGGCTATGGCTACACCTTC.

V is TRBV7-6 and J is TRBJ1-1; D may be TRBD1 (5 bases). V lost 5 bases to trimming and J lost 11 bases, with 18 bases between them. Germline V gene sequence: CDR1 SGHVS, CDR2 FNYEAQ. The CDR3 runs to 13 residues. The CDR3 region is CASSPRGPRVAFF. DNA of the CDR3: TGTGCCAGCAGCCCGCGGGGACCCCGAGTGGCTTTCTTT.

The V and J genes are TRBV6-5 and TRBJ2-7, with unresolved D. The CDR3 covers 11 residues. With 6 bases removed from V and 5 bases from J, the gap between germline ends came to 8 bases. The V gene's germline CDR1 is MNHEY and CDR2 SVGAGI. The CDR3 is CASSYLNEQYF. CDR3 DNA: TGTGCCAGCAGCTACCTAAACGAGCAGTACTTC.